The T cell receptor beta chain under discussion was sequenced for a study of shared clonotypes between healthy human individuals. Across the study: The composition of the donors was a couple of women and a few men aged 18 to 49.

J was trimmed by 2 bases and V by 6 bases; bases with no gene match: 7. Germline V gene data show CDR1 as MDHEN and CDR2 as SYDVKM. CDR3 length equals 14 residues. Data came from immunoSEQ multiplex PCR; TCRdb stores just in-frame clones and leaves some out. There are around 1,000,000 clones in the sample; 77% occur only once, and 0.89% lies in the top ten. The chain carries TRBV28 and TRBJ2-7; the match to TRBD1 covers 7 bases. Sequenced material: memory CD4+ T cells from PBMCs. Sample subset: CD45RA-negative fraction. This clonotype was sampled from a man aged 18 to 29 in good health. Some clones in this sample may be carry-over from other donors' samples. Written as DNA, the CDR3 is TGTGCCAGCAGACCAGGGGGTTCAGCCTACGAGCAGTACTTC. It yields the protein CASRPGGSAYEQYF.